Detailed here is one T cell receptor (beta chain). What antigen it recognizes has not been identified. No qualities accompany the bases; no much larger clone lies one base away. The CDR3 holds 14 amino acids from the cysteine to the phenylalanine. Only the CDR3 DNA stays, 42 bases, in frame from base 1. This sample was taken from a study of control samples from healthy donors and cancer patients (dated by TCRdb to 2019 to 2021). The library relied on the immunoSEQ multiplex PCR assay. The source is immuneACCESS, and TCRdb retained only in-frame sequences with V and J called. Part of the clones is not carried over; for the studies checked, unresolved V genes explain less than half of this, and the remainder is unexplained. The sample records about 90,000 clones, 93% of which are singletons. In total, the top ten clones hold approximately 1.5% of the sample.

The material sequenced was blood. The sequence derives from a woman aged 30 to 39 in good health. Recombination linked TRBV1 to TRBJ2-7; the table's D call TRBD2 went unverified against the DNA. TRBV1 represents a pseudogene. The base sequence is TGCACCAGCAGCCATACTAGCGGGAGGTTTGTGCAGTACTTC. This translates into CTSSHTSGRFVQYF.